One TCR beta chain is described in this entry. What it recognizes is unknown. The entry originates in a study of cytomegalovirus exposure and HLA in healthy donors. Per germline, CDR1 SGHTA and CDR2 FQGTGA. CDR3 size: 16 residues. V lost 5 bases to trimming and J lost 4 bases, with 17 bases between them. General study findings and limits: DRB1 showed the most TCR associations and HLA-C the fewest in a later analysis, as rates varied by HLA locus. The productive fraction for most TCR beta V segments was about 87% or about 30% in an earlier analysis.

Researchers ran the PCR with 60 Vbeta and 13 Jbeta primers. Profiling relied on immunoSEQ multiplex PCR, and the TCRdb table lists in-frame clones only, not all of them. Of about 68,000 clones detected, 75% to 85% appear once; the ten largest clones hold about 6.5%. V gene TRBV7-3 combines with J gene TRBJ2-2; maybe TRBD2 (6 bases). Sequencing was performed on PBMCs. This receptor was obtained from a human donor in good health. The CDR3 sequence is CASSAHVAVGTGELFF. The CDR3 DNA follows: TGTGCCAGCAGCGCTCACGTAGCGGTGGGCACCGGGGAGCTGTTTTTT.